The 22 T cell receptor beta chains presented below share a single source sample, sequenced in a study of regulatory T cells in long-lasting Graves disease. The TCR beta library used iRepertoire HTBI primers with Arm-PCR amplification of CDR3. TCRdb ran MiXCR on the multiplex PCR reads and lists one entry per CDR3 protein. The sample yields about 660,000 distinct CDR3 sequences, 30% seen once. Time point here: persistent/refractory GD, antithyroid drugs over 5 years with positive TRAb. RNA isolated from PBMCs was used to make the TCR library. The specimen was peripheral blood mononuclear cells (PBMCs), collected when the disease was refractory, from a patient treated with antithyroid drugs. The source is a female donor with Graves disease.

The chain carries TRBV6-1 and TRBJ2-4; D remains ambiguous. In germline, CDR1 is MNHNS, CDR2 SASEGT. The CDR3 covers 14 residues. V was cut by 9 bases and J by 0 bases, with 12 bases left in between. CDR3 DNA sequence: TGTGCCAGTGATAGCCAGTTAGCCAAAAACATTCAGTACTTC. Translating gives CASDSQLAKNIQYF.

This clonotype was found many times. V is TRBV28 and J is TRBJ2-3, with 10 bases that match TRBD2. Germline lookup yields CDR1 MDHEN and CDR2 SYDVKM. J lost 14 bases, V lost 7 bases, and 9 bases had no gene match. CDR3 length: 12 residues. CDR3 coding DNA: TGTGCCAGCACCTCTCCGGGACTAGCGCGGTATTTT. Amino acid sequence: CASTSPGLARYF.

The gene calls are TRBV19 and TRBJ1-2, with 8 bases aligning to TRBD1. There are 16 residues in the CDR3. Germline lookup yields CDR1 LNHDA and CDR2 SQIVND (reference sequence). V shed 4 bases, J shed 6 bases, and the junction held 13 bases outside the gene matches. Written as DNA, the CDR3 is TGTGCCAGTAGTACCAATACCGGGACAGGCTCTCATGGCTACACCTTC. This encodes CASSTNTGTGSHGYTF.

V usage is TRBV28 and J usage is TRBJ1-5; D perhaps matches TRBD1 (6 bases). Trimming shortened V by 7 bases and J by 0 bases, and 28 bases separated the two germline ends. There are 20 residues in the CDR3. Germline V lookup: CDR1 MDHEN, CDR2 SYDVKM. CDR3 bases: TGTGCCAGCACCTTCCTCTTCGGCAGCGAAGGGGGGTATAGCAATCAGCCCCAGCATTTT. Translation: CASTFLFGSEGGYSNQPQHF.

The table lists this clonotype with many counts. This rearrangement joins TRBV2 to TRBJ1-5; no clear D. The V gene's germline CDR1 is SNHLY and CDR2 FYNNEI. V lost 7 bases and J 0 bases, leaving 10 bases between the germline ends. This CDR3 spans 14 amino acids. CDR3 amino acids: CASMAVYSNQPQHF. DNA of the CDR3: TGTGCCAGCATGGCGGTGTATAGCAATCAGCCCCAGCATTTT.

This clonotype showed up just a few times. This chain joins TRBV27 and TRBJ2-5; D gene ambiguous. This CDR3 has 16 residues. From germline, CDR1 is MNHEY and CDR2 SMNVEV (reference sequence). The V gene lost 3 bases and the J gene lost 4 bases, with 18 bases spanning the gap. CDR3 loop: CASSFNGPLVGETQYF. The CDR3 DNA reads TGTGCCAGCAGTTTCAACGGGCCATTAGTTGGAGAGACCCAGTACTTC.

This clonotype was seen a handful of times. The chain uses TRBV3-1 and TRBJ2-7; the D is unclear. V shed 5 bases and J shed 7 bases, with 18 bases lying between them. Germline values: CDR1 LGHDT, CDR2 YNNKEL (reference sequence). The CDR3 runs to 14 residues. As DNA, the CDR3 is TGTGCCAGCAGCTGGGCAGGTCCGCGAAAAGAGCAGTACTTC. Translated, it gives CASSWAGPRKEQYF.

The V call is TRBV7-9, the J call TRBJ2-5, with D tentatively TRBD1 (5 bases). The V gene's germline CDR1 is SEHNR and CDR2 FQNEAQ (reference sequence). The ends were cut back, 0 bases at V and 5 bases at J, with 13 bases in the middle. This CDR3 is 15 amino acids long. The CDR3 region has the DNA TGTGCCAGCAGCTTAGCGCAGGGCCTCGGGGAGACCCAGTACTTC. It translates to CASSLAQGLGETQYF.

This clonotype was seen repeatedly, ten times or more. The chain recombines TRBV2 with TRBJ2-7; no clear D gene. This CDR3 has 12 residues. Germline V lookup: CDR1 SNHLY, CDR2 FYNNEI. Deletions cut 11 bases from V and 3 bases from J, with 14 bases between. The CDR3 bases are TGTGCCCTCCGGCAGTCCAACTACGAGCAGTACTTC. Its protein product is CALRQSNYEQYF.

In regard to this clonotype: A much larger clone is a single base away; this may be a read error. V and J are TRBV12-3 or TRBV12-4 and TRBJ2-7; the D gene is possibly TRBD2 (7 bases). Trimming took 6 bases from V and 6 from J, leaving 18 bases between them. CDR3 size: 14 residues. The CDR3 sequence: CASSRRRGASEQYF. DNA for the CDR3: TGTGCCAGCAGCCGAAGACGGGGGGCCTCCGAGCAGTACTTC.

This clonotype has a handful of counts. The chain links TRBV5-1 to TRBJ1-6; D gene uncertain. Germline V gives CDR1 SGHRS, CDR2 YFSETQ. Between the trimmed V and J ends, which lost 5 bases and 15 bases, there was a span of 15 bases. The CDR3 runs to 12 residues. The CDR3, as DNA: TGCGCCAGCAGTGTTGACCAGTTGAACCTCCACTTT. This codes for CASSVDQLNLHF.

The chain carries TRBV20-1 and TRBJ2-1; D uncertain. The ends were cut back, 0 bases at V and 0 bases at J, with 9 bases in the middle. This CDR3 region has 15 residues. Germline CDR1 is DFQATT and CDR2 is SNEGSKA (reference sequence). The CDR3 region is CSARDQARSYNEQFF. The CDR3 coding sequence is TGCAGTGCTAGAGATCAGGCACGCTCCTACAATGAGCAGTTCTTC.

This chain links TRBV2 with TRBJ2-5; TRBD2 matches at 8 bases. The J call may be faulty, since TRBJ2-1 better matches the DNA end. Germline V gene sequence: CDR1 SNHLY, CDR2 FYNNEI. This CDR3 has 15 amino acids. The CDR3 sequence is CASSYSSGSLNEQFF. In nucleotides, the CDR3 is TGTGCCAGCAGTTACTCGAGCGGGAGCTTAAATGAGCAGTTCTTC.

This clonotype was seen many times. The gene calls are TRBV12-3 or TRBV12-4 and TRBJ1-1, with D perhaps TRBD1 (6 bases). The CDR3 is 14 residues long. Deletions cut 5 bases from V and 0 bases from J, with 10 bases between. CDR3 protein: CASSGQSLNTEAFF. The CDR3 DNA follows: TGTGCCAGCAGTGGACAGAGCTTGAACACTGAAGCTTTCTTT.

This clonotype was detected only a few times. The chain recombines TRBV28 with TRBJ2-7; D not certain. The CDR3 totals 15 residues. Germline CDR1 MDHEN, CDR2 SYDVKM. Trimming removed 6 bases at V and 3 bases at J, with 18 bases between. The CDR3 sequence: CASRTMGNSGYEQYF. CDR3 sequence (DNA): TGTGCCAGCAGGACCATGGGGAATTCGGGCTACGAGCAGTACTTC.

The chain employs TRBV12-3 or TRBV12-4 and TRBJ2-1; 9 bases agree with TRBD2. Trimming at V came to 3 bases and at J to 4 bases, leaving 13 bases not matched to a gene. This CDR3 contains 18 residues. The CDR3 region is CASSLAGGTIWGYNEQFF. DNA for the CDR3: TGTGCCAGCAGTTTGGCGGGAGGGACGATTTGGGGGTACAATGAGCAGTTCTTC.

This clonotype was recorded at least ten times. The chain couples TRBV12-3 or TRBV12-4 to TRBJ2-5; a weak D match, TRBD2 (7 bases). V shed 6 bases and J shed 4 bases, with 18 bases lying between them. This CDR3 comprises 15 residues. CDR3 amino acids: CASSHQGGGGETQYF. The DNA for the CDR3 is TGTGCCAGCAGCCACCAAGGGGGGGGCGGAGAGACCCAGTACTTC.

This chain joins TRBV5-4 and TRBJ1-2, with 8 positions matching TRBD1. V was pared by 3 bases and J by 8 bases, with 15 bases of the junction left unmatched. This CDR3 is built from 16 residues. Germline values: CDR1 SGHNT, CDR2 YYREEE (reference sequence). This CDR3 reads CASSSSSGGDISGYTF. For the CDR3, the DNA is TGTGCCAGCAGCTCGTCCTCAGGGGGCGATATTTCGGGCTACACCTTC.

As DNA, the CDR3 is TGCAGTATACTTCAAGAGACCCAGTACTTC. It codes for CSILQETQYF. The genes are TRBV20-1 and TRBJ2-5, with D hard to call. The CDR3 covers 10 residues. V shed 8 bases and J shed 2 bases, with 6 bases lying between them. Germline loops: CDR1 DFQATT, CDR2 SNEGSKA (reference sequence).

The V and J genes are TRBV30 and TRBJ2-7; weak D call: TRBD2 (6 bases). This CDR3 is 12 amino acids long. Trimming shortened V by 5 bases and J by 5 bases, and 13 bases separated the two germline ends. Germline V gene lookup returns CDR1 GTSNPN and CDR2 SVGIG (reference sequence). The CDR3 loop reads CAWATGVHEQYF. The CDR3 region has the DNA TGTGCCTGGGCGACGGGGGTGCACGAGCAGTACTTC.

This clonotype was observed once. The chain uses TRBV6-1 and TRBJ2-7, with a tentative D call TRBD2 (6 bases). The CDR3 runs 15 residues. V lost 4 bases, J lost 1 base, and 14 bases lay in between. CDR1 is MNHNS, CDR2 SASEGT, per germline. The CDR3 coding sequence is TGTGCCAGCAGTGCCCCTGACGGGGGTTCCTACGAGCAGTACTTC. This translates into CASSAPDGGSYEQYF.

The CDR3 DNA reads TGCGCCAGCAGCCGGGCAGGGGCCACTACCACTGAAGCTTTCTTT. Residues: CASSRAGATTTEAFF. This rearrangement joins TRBV5-1 to TRBJ1-1; the D gene is possibly TRBD1 (6 bases). Germline V CDR1 and CDR2: SGHRS, YFSETQ. V lost 4 bases to trimming and J lost 4 bases, with 17 bases between them. This CDR3 has 15 residues.